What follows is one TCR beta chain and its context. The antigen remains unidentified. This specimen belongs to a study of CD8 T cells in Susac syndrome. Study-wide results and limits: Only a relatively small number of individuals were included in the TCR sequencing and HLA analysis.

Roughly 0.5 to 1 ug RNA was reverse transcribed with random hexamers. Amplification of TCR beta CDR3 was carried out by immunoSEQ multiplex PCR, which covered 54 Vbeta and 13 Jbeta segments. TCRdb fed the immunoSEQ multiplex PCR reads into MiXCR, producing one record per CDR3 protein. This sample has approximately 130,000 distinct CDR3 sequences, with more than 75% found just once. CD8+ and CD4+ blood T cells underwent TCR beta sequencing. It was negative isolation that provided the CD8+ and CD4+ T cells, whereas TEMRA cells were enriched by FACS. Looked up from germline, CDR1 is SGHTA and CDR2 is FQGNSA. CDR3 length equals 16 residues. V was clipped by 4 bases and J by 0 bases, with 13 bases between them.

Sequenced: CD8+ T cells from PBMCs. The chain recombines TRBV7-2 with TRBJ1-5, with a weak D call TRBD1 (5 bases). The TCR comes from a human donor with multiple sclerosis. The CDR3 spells CASSWYGGDSNQPQHF. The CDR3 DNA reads TGTGCCAGCAGCTGGTACGGGGGGGATAGCAATCAGCCCCAGCATTTT.